Presented here are 20 T cell receptor beta chains from one specimen sequenced in a study of cytomegalovirus exposure and HLA in healthy donors. The PCR used 60 Vbeta and 13 Jbeta primers. TCRdb's copy holds only in-frame clones and misses some; the assay was immunoSEQ multiplex PCR. The sample gives roughly 110,000 clones, roughly 82% of which show up once; about 1.6% is in the top ten. Sequencing was performed on PBMCs. The receptors were gathered from a man aged 45-65 years in good health and CMV-seronegative.

The chain links TRBV5-8 to TRBJ2-3; tentative D call: TRBD1 (6 bases). The CDR3 totals 17 residues. The V gene lost 3 bases and the J gene lost 2 bases, with 19 bases spanning the gap. Germline CDR1 SGHTS, CDR2 YDEGEE. CDR3 loop: CASSYGRGMGATDTQYF. CDR3 DNA sequence: TGTGCCAGCAGCTACGGCCGAGGAATGGGGGCCACAGATACGCAGTATTTT. Variable domain in full (rest from reference TRBV5-8 and TRBJ2-3): EAGVTQSPTHLIKTRGQQATLRCSPISGHTSVYWYQQALGLGLQFLLWYDEGEERNRGNFPPRFSGRQFPNYSSELNVNALELEDSALYLCASSYGRGMGATDTQYFGPGTRLTVL.

The chain joins TRBV5-1 to TRBJ1-6; D may be TRBD1 (5 bases). The V end lost 2 bases, the J end lost 8 bases, and 11 bases lay between the germline ends. CDR3 length: 14 amino acids. CDR1 and CDR2 from the germline V gene are SGHRS and YFSETQ. This chain's CDR3 is CASSFKGADSPLHF. The CDR3 nucleotides are TGCGCCAGCAGCTTTAAAGGGGCTGATTCACCCCTCCACTTT.

The V and J genes are TRBV18 and TRBJ1-3; D remains unclear. The CDR3 has 17 residues. V lost 2 bases and J 0 bases, leaving 14 bases between the germline ends. Germline loops: CDR1 KGHSH, CDR2 LQKENI. CDR3: CASSPTAGSDSGNTIYF. In DNA form, the CDR3 reads TGTGCCAGCTCACCAACCGCAGGCTCCGACTCTGGAAACACCATATATTTT. Based on the CDR3 plus reference TRBV18 and TRBJ1-3, the full variable domain is NAGVMQNPRHLVRRRGQEARLRCSPMKGHSHVYWYRQLPEEGLKFMVYLQKENIIDESGMPKERFSAEFPKEGPSILRIQQVVRGDSAAYFCASSPTAGSDSGNTIYFGEGSWLTVV.

The chain recombines TRBV5-6 with TRBJ1-1, with TRBD1 as a possible D gene (6 bases). CDR1 is SGHDT, CDR2 YYEEEE, per germline. Between the trimmed V and J ends, which lost 5 bases and 3 bases, there was a span of 17 bases. The CDR3 is 15 residues long. The CDR3 here is CASRRLDRLHTEAFF. The CDR3 bases are TGTGCCAGCAGACGCCTTGACAGGCTACACACTGAAGCTTTCTTT.

This chain uses TRBV19 with TRBJ2-2, with 9 bases fitting TRBD2. Losses at the gene ends were 10 bases for V and 4 bases for J; bases not matched to a gene: 7. The V gene's germline CDR1 is LNHDA and CDR2 SQIVND (reference sequence). The CDR3 contains 14 residues. CDR3 bases: TGTGCCACCGGGACTAGCCGATCCACCGGGGAGCTGTTTTTT. Residues: CATGTSRSTGELFF.

CDR3 coding DNA: TGTGCCAGTAGCGTCCCCCTGTGGGCCGAAAGCAATCAGCCCCAGCATTTT. Its protein product is CASSVPLWAESNQPQHF. The chain couples TRBV19 to TRBJ1-5, with D unclear. In germline, CDR1 is LNHDA, CDR2 SQIVND (reference sequence). CDR3 length equals 17 residues. The ends were cut back, 6 bases at V and 1 base at J, with 19 bases in the middle.

The V and J genes are TRBV5-4 and TRBJ1-6; TRBD1 matches 7 bases. The J segment lost 8 bases and the V segment lost 6 bases, leaving 11 bases of the junction unmatched. Per germline, CDR1 SGHNT and CDR2 YYREEE (reference sequence). The CDR3 is 15 residues long. CDR3 sequence: CASTYNRGGDSPLHF. The CDR3 coding sequence is TGTGCCAGCACCTATAACAGGGGCGGTGATTCACCCCTCCACTTT.

J is TRBJ1-1 and V is TRBV18; D unresolved. The CDR3 is made up of 14 amino acids. Trimming shortened V by 1 base and J by 0 bases, and 6 bases separated the two germline ends. From germline, CDR1 is KGHSH and CDR2 LQKENI. CDR3 in amino acids: CASSPRAVNTEAFF. The CDR3 DNA is TGTGCCAGCTCACCACGAGCTGTGAACACTGAAGCTTTCTTT. Supplemented by reference TRBV18 and TRBJ1-1, the full variable domain reads NAGVMQNPRHLVRRRGQEARLRCSPMKGHSHVYWYRQLPEEGLKFMVYLQKENIIDESGMPKERFSAEFPKEGPSILRIQQVVRGDSAAYFCASSPRAVNTEAFFGQGTRLTVV.

This clone has only one observation. The chain employs TRBV10-3 and TRBJ1-1, with TRBD1 matching 7 bases. CDR1 is ENHRY, CDR2 SYGVKD, per germline. The J segment lost 4 bases and the V segment lost 0 bases, leaving 17 bases of the junction unmatched. The CDR3 runs 19 residues. The chain's CDR3 is CAISESIFDRVGRGTEAFF. CDR3 nucleotides: TGTGCCATCAGTGAGTCGATTTTTGACAGGGTGGGAAGAGGCACTGAAGCTTTCTTT.

This chain joins TRBV27 and TRBJ2-2; TRBD2 matches at 8 bases. The CDR3 is made up of 14 amino acids. Germline CDR1 reads MNHEY; CDR2 reads SMNVEV (reference sequence). With 4 bases clipped from V and 11 bases from J, the junction kept 9 bases outside the gene matches. CDR3 nucleotide sequence: TGTGCCAGCAGTTCCGGACTAGCCGCGGGAGAGCTGTTTTTT. Protein: CASSSGLAAGELFF.

This clone appeared once. The J gene is TRBJ2-2, the V gene TRBV19; possible D gene TRBD1, 6 bases. This CDR3 contains 14 residues. V gave up 10 bases and J gave up 2 bases, with 14 bases separating them. Germline assignment: CDR1 LNHDA and CDR2 SQIVND (reference sequence). CDR3 sequence: CATRRDINTGELFF. CDR3 DNA: TGTGCCACCCGCCGGGACATCAACACCGGGGAGCTGTTTTTT.

V and J are TRBV25-1 and TRBJ2-6; TRBD2 might be the D (5 bases). The CDR3 contains 15 residues. Trimming left V 5 bases short and J 3 bases short, with 11 bases between. Germline V lookup: CDR1 MGHDK, CDR2 SYGVNS. The CDR3 DNA sequence: TGTGCCAGCAGTCCCCCCGGGGTTGGGGCCAACGTCCTGACTTTC. Encoded protein: CASSPPGVGANVLTF.

This clone came up once. The chain employs TRBV6-1 and TRBJ2-2; 7 nucleotides match TRBD1. This CDR3 comprises 14 residues. The V gene end was trimmed by 5 bases and the J gene end by 4 bases; junction bases not matched to a gene: 4. Per germline, CDR1 MNHNS and CDR2 SASEGT. The CDR3 here is CASSTTGTTGELFF. The CDR3 bases are TGTGCCAGCAGTACGACAGGGACCACCGGGGAGCTGTTTTTT.

V gene TRBV7-9 combines with J gene TRBJ1-2, with a weak D call TRBD1 (6 bases). The CDR3 has 14 amino acids. Per germline, CDR1 SEHNR and CDR2 FQNEAQ (reference sequence). The ends were cut back, 0 bases at V and 3 bases at J, with 8 bases in the middle. The CDR3 is CASSLAKGDYGYTF. The CDR3 DNA follows: TGTGCCAGCAGCTTAGCTAAGGGGGACTATGGCTACACCTTC.

The gene calls are TRBV4-1 and TRBJ2-7; a possible D gene is TRBD2 (6 bases). This CDR3 is 16 amino acids long. V was trimmed by 5 bases and J by 2 bases, leaving 19 bases between them. Germline assignment: CDR1 MGHRA and CDR2 YSYEKL. The CDR3 sequence is CASSLDPPGTPYEQYF. The CDR3 coding sequence is TGCGCCAGCAGCTTGGACCCGCCGGGGACTCCCTACGAGCAGTACTTC.

The V gene is TRBV5-6, the J gene TRBJ1-6; 10 bases match TRBD1. V shed 0 bases and J 9 bases; nucleotides not matched to a gene: 12. CDR1 is SGHDT, CDR2 YYEEEE, per germline. The CDR3 covers 18 residues. CDR3: CASSLDSGTGAPGSPLHF. The CDR3 coding sequence is TGTGCCAGCAGCTTGGATTCCGGGACAGGGGCCCCGGGTTCACCCCTCCACTTT.

The chain combines TRBV5-8 with TRBJ2-3, with D possibly being TRBD2 (6 bases). This CDR3 has 15 amino acids. Trimming shortened V by 4 bases and J by 2 bases, and 14 bases separated the two germline ends. CDR1 is SGHTS, CDR2 YDEGEE, per germline. CDR3 sequence: CASSGLRGYTDTQYF. The CDR3 DNA reads as TGTGCCAGCAGCGGACTGCGGGGTTACACAGATACGCAGTATTTT.

This clone was counted between two and nine times. The chain has TRBV29-1 and TRBJ2-7; possibly TRBD2 for D (6 bases). Trimming removed 3 bases from V and 3 bases from J, with 9 bases in between. CDR3 length: 12 residues. Germline V lookup: CDR1 SQVTM, CDR2 ANQGSEA. CDR3 DNA sequence: TGCAGCGTTGAGGGGGGTTACTACGAGCAGTACTTC. The encoded protein is CSVEGGYYEQYF.

V is TRBV10-1 and J is TRBJ1-3, with D uncertain. The germline V gene has CDR1 WNHNN and CDR2 SYGVQD (reference sequence). The CDR3 extends over 17 amino acids. V gave up 2 bases and J gave up 0 bases, with 14 bases separating them. CDR3 loop: CASSEPELSNSGNTIYF. CDR3 nucleotide sequence: TGCGCCAGCAGTGAGCCGGAGCTAAGCAACTCTGGAAACACCATATATTTT.

This clone was counted only a few times. The V call is TRBV11-2, the J call TRBJ2-7; TRBD1 matches 11 bases. Unmatched junction bases numbered 3, after V lost 5 bases and J lost 6 bases. The germline gives CDR1 SGHAT, CDR2 FQNNGV. The CDR3 has 13 residues. The CDR3 is CASSGGTGGEQYV. CDR3 bases: TGTGCCAGCAGCGGAGGGACAGGGGGCGAGCAGTACGTC.